This T cell receptor beta chain appears in the sequencing data of a study of T cell responses to AZD1222 COVID-19 vaccine. Points from the study as a whole: Distributed over spike, vaccine-associated CD4 TCRs predominated at 160-218 and 743-854. Two AZD1222 administrations were followed by greater Spike-specific TCR breadth and depth.

TCRdb's copy holds only in-frame clones and misses some; the assay was immunoSEQ multiplex PCR. The sample shows approximately 200,000 clones, around 94% of them seen only once. CDR1 is LGHDT, CDR2 YNNKEL, per germline (reference sequence). Losses at the gene ends were 5 bases for V and 0 bases for J; bases not matched to a gene: 15. The CDR3 length is 18 residues. Note on this clone: What it binds is not known.

The receptor comes from an adult who received the MenACWY meningococcal vaccine as a control. This specimen was peripheral blood, taken 28 days after the second dose of the MenACWY control vaccine. J is TRBJ2-5 and V is TRBV3-1 (or the pseudogene TRBV3-2); the match to TRBD2 covers 7 bases. CDR3 DNA: TGTGCCAGCAGCTTCGGGACTACACTAGCCGGTCACCAAGAGACCCAGTACTTC. It encodes CASSFGTTLAGHQETQYF.